This is a list of T cell receptor beta chains from one sample in a study of cytomegalovirus exposure and HLA in healthy donors. Data came from immunoSEQ multiplex PCR; TCRdb stores just in-frame clones and leaves some out. This sample has under 85,000 clones, with about 80% found just once. The sample consisted of PBMCs. These receptors came from a woman aged 30 to 39 in good health and CMV-seronegative. Each CDR3 is given with its conserved first and last residue. The D gene is left open where the match is weak. Part of the rows lack a size; the others show once, few, many or a class for expanded clones.

size: .; D: .; V: TRBV6-5; J: TRBJ2-7; CDR3: CASSYSTVSYEQYF; DNA: TGTGCCAGCAGTTACTCGACAGTCTCCTACGAGCAGTACTTC
size: once; D: TRBD1; V: TRBV29-1; J: TRBJ2-6; CDR3: CSVADRASGANVLTF; DNA: TGCAGCGTCGCTGACAGGGCCTCTGGGGCCAACGTCCTGACTTTC
size: .; D: .; V: TRBV19; J: TRBJ2-7; CDR3: CASSHGYEQYF; DNA: TGTGCCAGTAGTCACGGGTACGAGCAGTACTTC
size: .; D: .; V: TRBV14; J: TRBJ1-1; CDR3: CASSQDSGTRAEAFF; DNA: TGTGCCAGCAGCCAAGATTCAGGGACACGGGCTGAAGCTTTCTTT
size: .; D: TRBD2; V: TRBV6-5; J: TRBJ2-3; CDR3: CASSYSTSGVDTQYF; DNA: TGTGCCAGCAGTTACTCGACTAGCGGGGTAGATACGCAGTATTTT
size: .; D: .; V: TRBV7-8; J: TRBJ1-2; CDR3: CASSLQGLSGYTF; DNA: TGTGCCAGCAGCTTACAGGGGTTAAGTGGCTACACCTTC
size: .; D: TRBD2; V: TRBV27; J: TRBJ2-3; CDR3: CASSRTSRGTDTQYF; DNA: TGTGCCAGCAGCCGGACTAGCCGAGGCACAGATACGCAGTATTTT
size: .; D: .; V: TRBV19; J: TRBJ1-5; CDR3: CASSVQGPGQPQHF; DNA: TGTGCCAGTAGTGTACAGGGCCCGGGTCAGCCCCAGCATTTT
size: few; D: TRBD1; V: TRBV5-4; J: TRBJ1-2; CDR3: CASSSDRGTVYGYTF; DNA: TGTGCCAGCAGCTCCGACCGGGGGACAGTCTATGGCTACACCTTC
size: .; D: .; V: TRBV6-5; J: TRBJ2-1; CDR3: CASMTGIGEQFF; DNA: TGTGCCAGCATGACAGGAATAGGCGAGCAGTTCTTC